The rows below give T cell receptor beta chains drawn from one sample of a study of blood T cell repertoires in COVID-19. This table comes from immunoSEQ multiplex PCR, and its TCRdb copy is limited to in-frame clones, with some not included. The data hold around 30,000 clones, with roughly 87% observed a single time. The sequenced material came from peripheral blood. These receptors all stem from a man aged 50-59 years with active or convalescent COVID-19. Both conserved end residues are part of each CDR3. The D gene is left open where the match is weak. Only part of the rows carry a size: once, few, many, or a class if the clone is expanded.

abundance | j_gene | d_gene | v_gene | CDR3nt | CDR3aa
- | TRBJ1-1 | - | TRBV5-1 | TGCGCCAGCAGCTTGAGGGGGGGCACTGAAGCTTTCTTT | CASSLRGGTEAFF
- | TRBJ2-7 | TRBD2 | TRBV28 | TGTGCCAGCAGCCGGACGGGGGGGTCCTACGAGCAGTACTTC | CASSRTGGSYEQYF
- | TRBJ2-2 | TRBD1 | TRBV30 | TGTGCCTGGAGGGACAGGCGCTACACCGGGGAGCTGTTTTTT | CAWRDRRYTGELFF
- | TRBJ2-5 | - | TRBV5-1 | TGCGCCAGCAGCTTGTCGGGAGAGGAGGAGACCCAGTACTTC | CASSLSGEEETQYF
- | TRBJ1-1 | TRBD1 | TRBV28 | TGTGCCAGCAGTGCGGGACAGGGACGGTCGGGAATGAACACTGAAGCTTTCTTT | CASSAGQGRSGMNTEAFF
- | TRBJ1-2 | - | TRBV12-1 | TGTGCCAGCAGCTTTGAATATCCAGGGGCCTATGGCTACACCTTC | CASSFEYPGAYGYTF
- | TRBJ1-2 | - | TRBV5-1 | TGCGCCAGCAGCTTGGAGGGGCCTAGTCGGTCTGGCTACACCTTC | CASSLEGPSRSGYTF
- | TRBJ2-6 | - | TRBV2 | TGTGCCAGCAGTGAAGACGGGTCTGGGGCCAACGTCCTGACTTTC | CASSEDGSGANVLTF
- | TRBJ1-2 | TRBD1 | TRBV7-2 | TGTGCCAGCAGCTTAAGGCAGGGGGTGAACTATGGCTACACCTTC | CASSLRQGVNYGYTF
once | TRBJ2-7 | - | TRBV6-5 | TGTGCCAGCAGTACCCGAGAGGCAGCCGAGCAGTACTTC | CASSTREAAEQYF